This T cell receptor (beta chain) is from a study of blood T cell repertoires in COVID-19. Looking at the study overall: The United States, Italy and Spain were the sources of the acute and convalescent COVID-19 samples. Nucleic acid was either cDNA or gDNA, and it came from T cells, B-cell-depleted T cells, or PBMCs.

Losses at the gene ends were 3 bases for V and 11 bases for J; bases not matched to a gene: 8. Germline V lookup: CDR1 SQVTM, CDR2 ANQGSEA. The CDR3 consists of 12 residues. As processed by the authors: Reference gene primer amplification in the assay estimated nucleated cell counts. Data came from immunoSEQ multiplex PCR; TCRdb stores just in-frame clones and leaves some out. V and J calls and clone size come straight from that table; D and trimming were deduced from the DNA. This sample has 150,000 to 200,000 clones, with about 81% found just once. V and J are TRBV29-1 and TRBJ1-1, with 8 bases matching TRBD1. Specimen: peripheral blood. The source is a human donor in a cohort sampled during active COVID-19. The CDR3 sequence is CSVDRGQDGAFF. CDR3 nucleotide sequence: TGCAGCGTTGACAGGGGGCAGGATGGGGCTTTCTTT.